This T cell receptor beta chain was captured by sequencing in a study of OX40 agonist ivuxolimab in advanced cancers. Study as a whole: The patients received ivuxolimab by intravenous route every 2 weeks at 0.01 to 10 mg/kg. The mean age was roughly 60 years, ranging from about 20 to 90, with less than 90% of participants male.

Germline values: CDR1 MNHNS, CDR2 SASEGT. This CDR3 is built from 11 residues. V was pared by 1 base and J by 4 bases, with 2 bases between. Findings and limits, study-wide: The average count of expanded clones was higher among CD8+ T cells than among CD4+. The study found among the lowest clonal expansion in partial responders at 0.1-3.0 mg/kg.

Profiled with immunoSEQ multiplex PCR; TCRdb holds only in-frame clones, not every one. The sample consists of tens of thousands of clones, roughly 94% of them appearing once. Remarks on this clone: Its antigen is undetermined.

Specimen: CD4+ or CD8+ T cells sorted from blood, collected in a trial of the OX40 agonist ivuxolimab. The chain is built from TRBV6-1 and TRBJ2-7; D gene unclear. The sequence was obtained from an adult with an advanced solid tumor such as melanoma, head and neck, liver or kidney cancer. This CDR3 reads CASSEGYEQYF. CDR3 DNA sequence: TGTGCCAGCAGTGAAGGGTACGAGCAGTACTTC.